The 26 T cell receptor beta chains in this list originate from one sample, sequenced in a study of blood T cell repertoires in COVID-19 (dated by TCRdb to the early 2020s). Library prep was done by the immunoSEQ multiplex PCR assay. TCRdb took this table from immuneACCESS and kept in-frame rearrangements with V and J called. Such tables lack part of the clones; where checked against another copy, unresolved V genes explain under half of the gap, and the rest is unexplained. The sample includes 26,000 or so clones, with about 92% observed a single time. The top ten hold around 2.8% of the sample. The specimen was peripheral blood. These receptors all come from a human donor in a cohort sampled during active COVID-19.

The V and J genes are TRBV3-1 (or the pseudogene TRBV3-2) and TRBJ1-1; 7 nucleotides agree with TRBD1. J lost 0 bases, V lost 4 bases, and 5 bases had no gene match. The germline V gene encodes CDR1 LGHDT and CDR2 YNNKEL (reference sequence). The CDR3 runs 15 residues. The CDR3 loop reads CASSLGQVLNTEAFF. CDR3 coding DNA: TGTGCCAGCAGCCTCGGACAGGTTTTGAACACTGAAGCTTTCTTT.

J is TRBJ2-7 and V is TRBV10-2; 7 nucleotides agree with TRBD2. V dropped 3 bases and J dropped 2; count of bases not matched to a gene: 4. The CDR3 is 14 amino acids. CDR1 WSHSY and CDR2 SAAADI come from the germline V gene. For the CDR3, the DNA is TGCGCCAGCAGTGATCAGCGGGGCACCTACGAGCAGTACTTC. Translating it yields CASSDQRGTYEQYF.

This clone was seen once. The gene calls are TRBV6-5 and TRBJ2-5, with D possibly TRBD2 on 7 matching bases. This CDR3 contains 15 residues. The V gene lost 6 bases and the J gene lost 9 bases, with 23 bases spanning the gap. Germline CDR1 is MNHEY and CDR2 is SVGAGI. The CDR3 reads CASRGASGNAGAQYF. In nucleotides, the CDR3 is TGTGCCAGCAGGGGGGCTAGCGGAAATGCCGGGGCCCAGTACTTC.

The gene calls are TRBV5-4 and TRBJ2-4; 14 nucleotides line up with TRBD2. Germline CDR1 is SGHNT and CDR2 is YYREEE (reference sequence). The CDR3 loop spans 18 amino acids. The V segment lost 4 bases and the J segment 0 bases; nucleotides outside the gene matches: 6. The CDR3: CASSEGLAGVLAKNIQYF. The CDR3 DNA reads TGTGCCAGCAGCGAGGGACTAGCGGGGGTACTAGCCAAAAACATTCAGTACTTC.

The chain uses TRBV10-1 and TRBJ1-2; D uncertain. V was cut by 5 bases and J by 0 bases, with 13 bases left in between. Germline V gene sequence: CDR1 WNHNN, CDR2 SYGVQD (reference sequence). This CDR3 region has 15 residues. The CDR3 sequence: CASSTNRGSNYGYTF. Written as DNA, the CDR3 is TGCGCCAGCAGTACTAACCGAGGCTCTAACTATGGCTACACCTTC.

The chain carries TRBV5-1 and TRBJ2-1; no reliable D call. V gave up 1 base and J gave up 11 bases, with 10 bases separating them. The CDR3 extends over 12 amino acids. In germline, CDR1 is SGHRS, CDR2 YFSETQ. The CDR3 DNA reads TGCGCCAGCAGCTTGTGGGCCAGGCAGCAGTTCTTC. It encodes CASSLWARQQFF.

This clone was recorded a few times. The chain combines TRBV5-1 with TRBJ2-7; D is uncertain. The CDR3 is 11 residues long. From germline, CDR1 is SGHRS and CDR2 YFSETQ. The germline V and J ends were trimmed by 3 bases and 3 bases, with 4 bases remaining between them. The CDR3 spells CASSSSYEQYF. For the CDR3, the DNA is TGCGCCAGCAGCTCGAGCTACGAGCAGTACTTC.

The chain has TRBV6-5 and TRBJ1-2, with 8 nucleotides matching TRBD1. This CDR3 spans 13 amino acids. Germline CDR1 and CDR2: MNHEY and SVGAGI. Trimming removed 10 bases from V and 6 bases from J; junction bases left unmatched: 10. Here the CDR3 DNA reads TGTGCCACCGGTACGGACAGGGCGAATGGCTACACCTTC. Residues: CATGTDRANGYTF.

The chain joins TRBV7-8 to TRBJ1-3; D may be TRBD1 (5 bases). Germline V gives CDR1 SGHVS, CDR2 FQNEAQ. The CDR3 loop spans 14 amino acids. The germline V and J ends were trimmed by 6 bases and 2 bases, with 11 bases remaining between them. CDR3 in amino acids: CASSPGSTGNTIYF. The CDR3 DNA is TGTGCCAGCAGTCCAGGGTCGACTGGAAACACCATATATTTT.

This clone was seen only once. Here the CDR3 DNA reads TGTGCCAGCAGCTTGAGCTCTGGACAGGTGTCCGAGCAGTACGTC. It codes for CASSLSSGQVSEQYV. This sequence joins TRBV7-9 and TRBJ2-7, with 7 bases lining up with TRBD1. The V gene end was trimmed by 3 bases and the J gene end by 6 bases; junction bases not matched to a gene: 11. The CDR3 is 15 residues long. The germline V gene has CDR1 SEHNR and CDR2 FQNEAQ (reference sequence).

V and J are TRBV6-5 and TRBJ1-5, with 7 bases that match TRBD1. CDR3 length equals 15 residues. Trimming cost V 4 bases and J 6 bases; bases outside gene matches: 9. CDR1 is MNHEY and CDR2 is SVGAGI in the germline V gene. The CDR3 spells CASSLQGIVGQPQHF. CDR3 nucleotide sequence: TGTGCCAGCAGTTTACAGGGGATAGTAGGTCAGCCCCAGCATTTT.

To note about this clone: As the CDR3 is not closed by the conserved phenylalanine or tryptophan, this likely results from a read error. The V and J genes are TRBV18 and TRBJ2-7, with a weak D call TRBD2 (6 bases). The CDR3 contains 14 residues. Germline V gene data show CDR1 as KGHSH and CDR2 as LQKENI. The V and J ends lost 4 bases and 3 bases respectively, with 13 bases between them. The CDR3 spells CASSLEAGSYEQYL. CDR3 DNA: TGTGCCAGCTCACTTGAGGCGGGAAGCTACGAGCAGTACCTC.

This clone was observed a single time. This chain connects TRBV27 to TRBJ1-2, with 10 bases fitting TRBD1. The J segment lost 3 bases and the V segment lost 6 bases, leaving 1 base of the junction unmatched. CDR1 and CDR2 from the germline V gene are MNHEY and SMNVEV (reference sequence). The CDR3 has 13 residues. The CDR3 region is CASSGQGDYGYTF. CDR3 nucleotides: TGTGCCAGCAGCGGACAGGGGGACTATGGCTACACCTTC.

The CDR3 nucleotides are TGTGCCAGCGGAGCCGCAGGGCAATTCAACACCGGGGAGCTGTTTTTT. Amino acid sequence: CASGAAGQFNTGELFF. This chain links TRBV7-7 with TRBJ2-2, with a possible D match to TRBD1 (5 bases). The V gene's germline CDR1 is SSHAT and CDR2 FNYEAQ (reference sequence). CDR3 length: 16 amino acids. Trimming cost V 8 bases and J 2 bases, with 18 bases left between them.

The chain carries TRBV2 and TRBJ1-5; D might be TRBD1 (5 bases). Germline CDR1 is SNHLY and CDR2 is FYNNEI. Trimming stripped 8 bases from V and 5 bases from J, with 13 bases between. The CDR3 sequence is 13 residues long. CDR3 in amino acids: CASWGGFDQPQHF. In DNA form, the CDR3 reads TGTGCCAGCTGGGGGGGGTTTGATCAGCCCCAGCATTTT.

J is TRBJ1-6 and V is TRBV19, with a possible D match to TRBD1 (6 bases). V was cut by 6 bases and J by 7 bases, with 16 bases left in between. CDR3 length: 15 residues. Germline V CDR1 and CDR2: LNHDA, SQIVND (reference sequence). DNA for the CDR3: TGTGCCAGTAGACGGGCCACAGGGAAGAATTCACCCCTCCACTTT. Its translation is CASRRATGKNSPLHF.

V usage is TRBV5-1 and J usage is TRBJ2-1, with 8 bases that match TRBD2. This CDR3 spans 14 amino acids. V lost 2 bases to trimming and J lost 7 bases; unmatched junction nucleotides: 5. CDR1 SGHRS and CDR2 YFSETQ come from the germline V gene. Here the CDR3 reads CASSFERGWNEQFF. DNA of the CDR3: TGCGCCAGCAGCTTTGAGCGGGGGTGGAATGAGCAGTTCTTC.

This chain connects TRBV5-6 to TRBJ2-1; TRBD1 aligns across 8 bases. The CDR3 covers 15 residues. Trimming removed 4 bases from V and 3 bases from J; junction bases left unmatched: 6. CDR1 is SGHDT, CDR2 YYEEEE, per germline. CDR3 nucleotides: TGTGCCAGCAGCCCAGGACAGGGCCTCTACAATGAGCAGTTCTTC. Protein sequence: CASSPGQGLYNEQFF. The variable domain in full, completed from reference TRBV5-6 and TRBJ2-1, reads DAGVTQSPTHLIKTRGQQVTLRCSPKSGHDTVSWYQQALGQGPQFIFQYYEEEERQRGNFPDRFSGHQFPNYSSELNVNALLLGDSALYLCASSPGQGLYNEQFFGPGTRLTVL.

The chain joins TRBV2 to TRBJ1-5; TRBD1 matches 7 bases. V lost 8 bases, J lost 2 bases, and 3 bases stayed unmatched. CDR1 and CDR2 (germline): SNHLY, FYNNEI. The CDR3 runs to 13 residues. In DNA form, the CDR3 reads TGTGCCAGCGGGGGGACAGGCAATCAGCCCCAGCATTTT. Encoded protein: CASGGTGNQPQHF.

The rearrangement uses TRBV5-1 and TRBJ2-6; D unclear. Germline V gene sequence: CDR1 SGHRS, CDR2 YFSETQ. There are 15 residues in the CDR3. V lost 1 base to trimming and J lost 2 bases, with 7 bases between them. CDR3 DNA: TGCGCCAGCAGCTTGCCCCTAGCTGGGGCCAACGTCCTGACTTTC. Encoded protein: CASSLPLAGANVLTF.

The chain couples TRBV7-7 to TRBJ1-2, with D hard to call. CDR3 size: 13 residues. The V end lost 6 bases, the J end lost 6 bases, and 14 bases lay between the germline ends. The germline CDR1 and CDR2 sequences are SSHAT and FNYEAQ (reference sequence). The CDR3 region has the DNA TGTGCCAGCAGTGGATGGAGGGTGCATGGCTACACCTTC. Translated, it gives CASSGWRVHGYTF.

The rearrangement uses TRBV7-2 and TRBJ1-2; no clear D. Germline loops: CDR1 SGHTA, CDR2 FQGNSA. Trimming removed 7 bases from V and 4 bases from J, with 16 bases in between. CDR3 size: 14 residues. CDR3 in DNA: TGTGCCAGCATCATTCAGGTGGGCTCCTATGGCTACACCTTC. Translation gives CASIIQVGSYGYTF.

The V gene is TRBV5-1, the J gene TRBJ1-2, with D maybe TRBD1 (6 bases). V gave up 0 bases and J gave up 8 bases, with 8 bases separating them. The CDR3 sequence is 12 residues long. The germline V gene encodes CDR1 SGHRS and CDR2 YFSETQ. The chain's CDR3 is CASSLVGGGYTF. Written as DNA, the CDR3 is TGCGCCAGCAGCTTGGTTGGGGGCGGCTACACCTTC.

The rearrangement uses TRBV28 and TRBJ2-1; 7 bases align to TRBD2. Germline V lookup: CDR1 MDHEN, CDR2 SYDVKM. After removal of 6 bases from V and 4 bases from J, the junction contained 18 bases not matched to a gene. The CDR3 has 18 residues. The CDR3 protein is CASSQIGPGWGGYNEQFF. CDR3 DNA: TGTGCCAGCAGCCAGATAGGTCCGGGATGGGGGGGATACAATGAGCAGTTCTTC.

This chain joins TRBV4-1 and TRBJ2-2; 7 bases are shared with TRBD2. V lost 1 base to trimming and J lost 1 base; unmatched junction nucleotides: 9. Germline V gives CDR1 MGHRA, CDR2 YSYEKL. The CDR3 runs to 18 residues. The CDR3 loop reads CASSQGYSGGGNTGELFF. DNA of the CDR3: TGCGCCAGCAGCCAAGGGTATTCCGGCGGGGGGAACACCGGGGAGCTGTTTTTT.

The rearrangement uses TRBV28 and TRBJ1-3, with TRBD1 matching over 9 bases. Germline loops: CDR1 MDHEN, CDR2 SYDVKM. The CDR3 is made up of 17 amino acids. After removal of 3 bases from V and 4 bases from J, the junction contained 10 bases not matched to a gene. The CDR3 DNA reads TGTGCCAGCAGTTTTGAGGGACAGGGAACGTCGGGAAACACCATATATTTT. Protein sequence: CASSFEGQGTSGNTIYF.